What follows are 29 T cell receptor beta chains derived from one specimen sequenced in a study of cytomegalovirus exposure and HLA in healthy donors. 13 Jbeta primers and 60 Vbeta primers were used for the PCR. Here immunoSEQ multiplex PCR was the method, and the copy in TCRdb shows in-frame clones only, minus some. The data contain about 130,000 clones, roughly 78% of them seen just once; the ten biggest clones take up 1%. Sequenced sample: PBMCs. Every receptor here comes from a man between 35 and 55 years old in good health and CMV-seronegative.

The chain joins TRBV2 to TRBJ1-6; maybe TRBD1 (5 bases). The CDR3 has 13 amino acids. Germline V gene sequence: CDR1 SNHLY, CDR2 FYNNEI. Trimming took off 6 bases at V and 5 bases at J, with 8 bases between the two ends. The CDR3 sequence: CASRGLDNSPLHF. CDR3 DNA sequence: TGTGCCAGCAGGGGACTCGATAATTCACCCCTCCACTTT.

The V and J genes are TRBV7-9 and TRBJ1-4; TRBD1 aligns across 8 bases. The CDR3 length is 14 residues. V gave up 7 bases and J gave up 2 bases; unmatched junction bases: 3. The germline CDR1 and CDR2 sequences are SEHNR and FQNEAQ (reference sequence). CDR3 protein: CASTQGATNEKLFF. In DNA form, the CDR3 reads TGTGCCAGCACCCAGGGGGCCACTAATGAAAAACTGTTTTTT.

V and J are TRBV6-5 and TRBJ2-1; 8 bases align to TRBD1. The germline V gene has CDR1 MNHEY and CDR2 SVGAGI. Losses at the gene ends were 0 bases for V and 8 bases for J; bases not matched to a gene: 3. CDR3 length equals 14 residues. This CDR3 is CASSYSTGGYEQFF. The CDR3 DNA is TGTGCCAGCAGTTACTCTACAGGGGGGTATGAGCAGTTCTTC.

This clone was counted a single time. CDR3 amino acids: CASSLKGGWTEAFF. Here the CDR3 DNA reads TGTGCCAGCAGTTTAAAGGGGGGGTGGACTGAAGCTTTCTTT. This chain links TRBV27 with TRBJ1-1; TRBD1 might be the D (6 bases). This CDR3 contains 14 residues. With 2 bases removed from V and 5 bases from J, the gap between germline ends came to 12 bases. CDR1 and CDR2 (germline): MNHEY, SMNVEV (reference sequence).

The CDR3 here is CASSLAGKEGNYGYTF. The CDR3 coding sequence is TGCGCCAGCAGCTTGGCCGGTAAAGAGGGCAACTATGGCTACACCTTC. This rearrangement joins TRBV5-1 to TRBJ1-2; the D is unclear. Germline V CDR1 and CDR2: SGHRS, YFSETQ. V lost 0 bases to trimming and J lost 2 bases, with 14 bases between them. This CDR3 is built from 16 residues.

The chain recombines TRBV6-1 with TRBJ1-6, with 11 positions matching TRBD1. This CDR3 has 16 amino acids. CDR1 and CDR2 from the germline V gene are MNHNS and SASEGT. V was clipped by 2 bases and J by 9 bases; unmatched bases: 6. The CDR3: CASSEIGTGGGSPLHF. The CDR3 DNA follows: TGTGCCAGCAGTGAAATTGGGACAGGGGGGGGTTCACCCCTCCACTTT.

The CDR3 sequence is CASSFSPGEYGYTF. Here the CDR3 DNA reads TGTGCCAGCAGCTTTTCGCCAGGGGAATACGGCTACACCTTC. V and J are TRBV11-3 and TRBJ1-2, with TRBD1 as a possible D gene (6 bases). The CDR3 spans 14 residues. Trimming took 3 bases from V and 8 from J, leaving 16 bases between them. CDR1 is SGHNT and CDR2 is YENEEA in the germline V gene.

This chain links TRBV7-8 with TRBJ1-4; D is unresolved. V was clipped by 1 base and J by 0 bases, with 12 bases between them. CDR1 is SGHVS, CDR2 FQNEAQ, per germline. This CDR3 has 17 amino acids. CDR3 bases: TGTGCCAGCAGCTTAGTTCCCAGGAGGTCAACTAATGAAAAACTGTTTTTT. As protein: CASSLVPRRSTNEKLFF.

V usage is TRBV6-1 and J usage is TRBJ1-2; D unclear. Germline CDR1 is MNHNS and CDR2 is SASEGT. This CDR3 has 9 amino acids. Trimming pared 7 bases from V and 8 bases from J, leaving 5 bases between. Here the CDR3 DNA reads TGTGCCAGCAACCGGGGCTACACCTTC. This gives the protein CASNRGYTF.

The CDR3: CASSEVAGDEQFF. The CDR3 DNA reads as TGCGCCAGCAGTGAGGTAGCGGGAGATGAGCAGTTCTTC. V and J are TRBV10-2 and TRBJ2-1, with 9 bases lining up with TRBD2. Germline assignment: CDR1 WSHSY and CDR2 SAAADI. This CDR3 has 13 amino acids. V dropped 2 bases and J dropped 8; count of bases not matched to a gene: 1.

The genes are TRBV30 and TRBJ2-7, with TRBD1 matching 12 bases. V lost 4 bases to trimming and J lost 6 bases; unmatched junction nucleotides: 10. CDR1 is GTSNPN and CDR2 is SVGIG in the germline V gene (reference sequence). CDR3 length: 15 amino acids. The CDR3 spells CAWTKPGTGGFEQYF. Here the CDR3 DNA reads TGTGCCTGGACCAAGCCCGGGACAGGGGGCTTCGAGCAGTACTTC.

CDR3 sequence: CASSRTPSLPGTQYF. CDR3 DNA sequence: TGTGCCAGCAGCCGCACCCCGAGCCTTCCAGGGACCCAGTACTTC. The chain employs TRBV5-8 and TRBJ2-5; no reliable D call. The ends were cut back, 4 bases at V and 7 bases at J, with 20 bases in the middle. The CDR3 runs 15 residues. Germline CDR1 is SGHTS and CDR2 is YDEGEE. Full variable domain (rest looked up from reference TRBV5-8 and TRBJ2-5): EAGVTQSPTHLIKTRGQQATLRCSPISGHTSVYWYQQALGLGLQFLLWYDEGEERNRGNFPPRFSGRQFPNYSSELNVNALELEDSALYLCASSRTPSLPGTQYFGPGTRLLVL.

About this clone itself: The same CDR3 can be traced to other DNA sequences in this sample. V and J are TRBV30 and TRBJ1-6, with D maybe TRBD1 (6 bases). This CDR3 is 12 amino acids long. V lost 3 bases and J lost 13, with 13 bases in between. Germline V gene lookup returns CDR1 GTSNPN and CDR2 SVGIG (reference sequence). The CDR3 DNA reads TGTGCCTGGAGACAGGGTTTTTCCCCCCTCCACTTT. It is translated as CAWRQGFSPLHF.

The chain has TRBV5-1 and TRBJ2-1, with a tentative D call TRBD1 (6 bases). The germline V gene has CDR1 SGHRS and CDR2 YFSETQ. This CDR3 is built from 15 residues. The germline V and J ends were trimmed by 7 bases and 5 bases, with 19 bases remaining between them. CDR3 DNA: TGCGCCAGCGAGAGGACAGCTCCCAGCAACAATGAGCAGTTCTTC. Its translation: CASERTAPSNNEQFF.

The chain has TRBV7-9 and TRBJ2-7, with D possibly being TRBD1 (6 bases). CDR3 length equals 17 residues. Trimming stripped 2 bases from V and 2 bases from J, with 19 bases between. CDR1 is SEHNR, CDR2 FQNEAQ, per germline (reference sequence). CDR3: CASSLSSVGAGAYEQYF. CDR3 bases: TGTGCCAGCAGCTTAAGCTCGGTCGGGGCAGGGGCCTACGAGCAGTACTTC. Combining the CDR3 with reference TRBV7-9 and TRBJ2-7 gives the whole variable domain DTGVSQNPRHKITKRGQNVTFRCDPISEHNRLYWYRQTLGQGPEFLTYFQNEAQLEKSRLLSDRFSAERPKGSFSTLEIQRTEQGDSAMYLCASSLSSVGAGAYEQYFGPGTRLTVT.

This clone was seen only once. Other DNA sequences of this sample code for an identical CDR3. The rearrangement joins TRBV25-1 to TRBJ1-2; 7 bases agree with TRBD1. CDR3 length: 15 residues. V was clipped by 3 bases and J by 4 bases; unmatched bases: 8. Germline CDR1 is MGHDK and CDR2 is SYGVNS. CDR3 protein: CASSDLGRGFYGYTF. The CDR3 coding sequence is TGTGCCAGCAGTGATCTAGGCAGGGGGTTCTATGGCTACACCTTC.

The chain has TRBV19 and TRBJ1-1; D remains ambiguous. Looked up from germline, CDR1 is LNHDA and CDR2 is SQIVND (reference sequence). This CDR3 comprises 17 residues. The V end was cut by 3 bases, the J end by 0 bases, with 17 bases between. The CDR3 reads CASSMLRVAGMNTEAFF. Written as DNA, the CDR3 is TGTGCCAGTAGTATGTTACGTGTGGCAGGTATGAACACTGAAGCTTTCTTT.

The chain links TRBV20-1 to TRBJ1-2; the D is unclear. Trimming removed 3 bases at V and 3 bases at J, with 5 bases between. The CDR3 is 11 residues long. Looked up from germline, CDR1 is DFQATT and CDR2 is SNEGSKA (reference sequence). CDR3 nucleotides: TGCAGTGCTAGCTCGGACTATGGCTACACCTTC. It is translated as CSASSDYGYTF.

The chain recombines TRBV18 with TRBJ1-6; D not resolved. The CDR3 has 16 residues. Per the germline V gene, CDR1 is KGHSH and CDR2 is LQKENI. V lost 3 bases and J 0 bases, leaving 9 bases between the germline ends. The CDR3 spells CASSPAASSYNSPLHF. The CDR3 nucleotides read TGTGCCAGCTCACCTGCAGCGAGCTCCTATAATTCACCCCTCCACTTT.

The chain uses TRBV5-6 and TRBJ2-3, with 16 bases aligning to TRBD2. Trimming cost V 4 bases and J 5 bases; bases outside gene matches: 4. Looked up from germline, CDR1 is SGHDT and CDR2 is YYEEEE. The CDR3 covers 16 residues. The CDR3 loop is CASSPGLAGGLDTQYF. The CDR3, as DNA: TGTGCCAGCAGCCCGGGACTAGCGGGGGGGCTAGATACGCAGTATTTT. Combining the CDR3 with reference TRBV5-6 and TRBJ2-3 gives the whole variable domain DAGVTQSPTHLIKTRGQQVTLRCSPKSGHDTVSWYQQALGQGPQFIFQYYEEEERQRGNFPDRFSGHQFPNYSSELNVNALLLGDSALYLCASSPGLAGGLDTQYFGPGTRLTVL.

The rearrangement joins TRBV5-1 to TRBJ2-1, with 11 positions matching TRBD2. CDR3 size: 15 residues. Germline values: CDR1 SGHRS, CDR2 YFSETQ. V lost 4 bases to trimming and J lost 8 bases; unmatched junction nucleotides: 8. The CDR3 sequence is CASSVLAGEHYEQFF. The CDR3 nucleotides are TGCGCCAGCAGCGTACTAGCGGGAGAGCACTATGAGCAGTTCTTC.

The chain is built from TRBV28 and TRBJ1-2, with TRBD1 matching 9 bases. Germline assignment: CDR1 MDHEN and CDR2 SYDVKM. Trimming took 6 bases from V and 5 from J; bases not matched to a gene: 4. CDR3 size: 13 residues. The DNA for the CDR3 is TGTGCCAGCAGCCCGACAGGGGGGTATGGCTACACCTTC. Translating it yields CASSPTGGYGYTF.

The chain has TRBV20-1 and TRBJ1-2; no clear D gene. Trimming took 5 bases from V and 8 from J, leaving 9 bases between them. The CDR3 runs 10 residues. The germline CDR1 and CDR2 sequences are DFQATT and SNEGSKA (reference sequence). CDR3 loop: CSAPVQGYTF. The DNA for the CDR3 is TGCAGTGCTCCCGTCCAGGGCTACACCTTC.

The chain employs TRBV18 and TRBJ2-5, with 7 bases that match TRBD2. The CDR3 totals 16 residues. In germline, CDR1 is KGHSH, CDR2 LQKENI. Losses at the gene ends were 0 bases for V and 0 bases for J; bases not matched to a gene: 4. The CDR3 protein is CASSPPVGGYQETQYF. DNA of the CDR3: TGTGCCAGCTCACCACCGGTCGGGGGGTACCAAGAGACCCAGTACTTC.

This clone was picked up one time. The chain carries TRBV7-6 and TRBJ2-2, with TRBD2 matching over 10 bases. This CDR3 comprises 17 residues. V dropped 5 bases and J dropped 3; count of bases not matched to a gene: 9. CDR1 is SGHVS and CDR2 is FNYEAQ in the germline V gene. The CDR3, as DNA: TGTGCCAGCAGCGAAGGCGGGACTAGCGTAGACACCGGGGAGCTGTTTTTT. Translating gives CASSEGGTSVDTGELFF.

V gene TRBV5-6 combines with J gene TRBJ1-2; D call uncertain. The V end was cut by 1 base, the J end by 7 bases, with 20 bases between. CDR1 and CDR2 (germline): SGHDT, YYEEEE. The CDR3 runs to 16 residues. DNA for the CDR3: TGTGCCAGCAGCTTGTGGATGGGAGGCGGAATAGTTGGCTACACCTTC. Translation gives CASSLWMGGGIVGYTF.

The V call is TRBV7-2, the J call TRBJ2-1; 7 nucleotides match TRBD1. Trimming at V came to 5 bases and at J to 0 bases, leaving 4 bases not matched to a gene. The germline V gene encodes CDR1 SGHTA and CDR2 FQGNSA. The CDR3 has 15 residues. CDR3 bases: TGTGCCAGCAGCCCCTCAGGGGGCTCCTACAATGAGCAGTTCTTC. Translated, it gives CASSPSGGSYNEQFF.

This clone appeared a few times. The chain has TRBV30 and TRBJ2-7; D gene ambiguous. V was shortened by 2 bases and J by 7 bases, with 9 bases between the two germline ends. CDR3 length: 11 amino acids. The germline CDR1 and CDR2 sequences are GTSNPN and SVGIG (reference sequence). CDR3 coding DNA: TGTGCCTGGAGTAAGAGCCGGGAGCAGTACTTC. It is translated as CAWSKSREQYF.

The chain uses TRBV6-1 and TRBJ1-5; D not resolved. CDR1 and CDR2 from the germline V gene are MNHNS and SASEGT. This CDR3 is 12 amino acids long. The germline V and J ends were trimmed by 2 bases and 7 bases, with 6 bases remaining between them. The CDR3 region has the DNA TGTGCCAGCAGTGAAACTGCCCAGCCCCAGCATTTT. Translating gives CASSETAQPQHF.